This T cell receptor (beta chain) emerged from a study of blood T cell repertoires in COVID-19. As for the study in general: COVID-19 samples, acute and convalescent, were from the United States, Italy and Spain.

CDR1 LNHDA and CDR2 SQIVND come from the germline V gene (reference sequence). The CDR3 sequence is 15 residues long. Trimming at V came to 4 bases and at J to 3 bases, leaving 4 bases not matched to a gene. Methods used by the authors: By means of reference gene primer amplification, nucleated cell counts were estimated. Data came from immunoSEQ multiplex PCR; TCRdb stores just in-frame clones and leaves some out. The V and J calls and the clone size are those of that table, but D and trimming were determined from the DNA. This sample has about 140,000 clones, with about 88% found just once. Patients in Seattle were enrolled during active infection, then followed longitudinally.

The clonotype originates from a human donor with COVID-19, enrolled during active disease. The donor label of this sample is uncertain. The chain recombines TRBV19 with TRBJ2-7; TRBD2 agrees at 12 bases. Input material: peripheral blood. CDR3 residues: CASSKTSGGIYEQYF. CDR3 bases: TGTGCCAGTAGTAAAACTAGCGGGGGGATCTACGAGCAGTACTTC. The whole variable domain, filled in from reference TRBV19 and TRBJ2-7, reads DGGITQSPKYLFRKEGQNVTLSCEQNLNHDAMYWYRQDPGQGLRLIYYSQIVNDFQKGDIAEGYSVSREKKESFPLTVTSAQKNPTAFYLCASSKTSGGIYEQYFGPGTRLTVT.